This is a list of T cell receptor beta chains from one sample in a study of spatial heterogeneity in lung cancer. MiXCR, run by TCRdb on the 5' RACE reads, gives a single entry per CDR3 protein. The sample consists of under 30,000 distinct CDR3 sequences, roughly 5.6% of them appearing once. The sample here was PBMCs, taken at follow-up. All receptors derive from a male donor with early-stage non-small cell lung cancer. The CDR3 runs from the conserved cysteine through the conserved F or W. A D gene is named only where the DNA matches it firmly. The size of a clone is reported for some rows only, either as once, few or many, or as a class for expanded clones.

d_call: TRBD2
clone_size: NA
v_call: TRBV24-1
j_call: TRBJ2-1
cdr3_nt: TGTGCCACCAGTGATTTGCAGATAGCGGGAATCTCCAATGAGCAGTTCTTC
cdr3_aa: CATSDLQIAGISNEQFF

d_call: NA
clone_size: NA
v_call: TRBV5-6
j_call: TRBJ1-1
cdr3_nt: TGTGCCAGCAGCTTTCGGACTCTCCTCCCCGCTGAAGCTTTCTTT
cdr3_aa: CASSFRTLLPAEAFF

d_call: NA
clone_size: NA
v_call: TRBV12-3/TRBV12-4
j_call: TRBJ2-7
cdr3_nt: TGTGCCAGCAGTTCGCAGGGCCACGAGCAGTACTTC
cdr3_aa: CASSSQGHEQYF

d_call: NA
clone_size: few
v_call: TRBV20-1
j_call: TRBJ2-1
cdr3_nt: TGCAGTGCTAGAATTGACGGGGCCATATACAATGAGCAGTTCTTC
cdr3_aa: CSARIDGAIYNEQFF

d_call: NA
clone_size: many
v_call: TRBV14
j_call: TRBJ2-3
cdr3_nt: TGTGCCAGCAGCCAAGATCTATTCACAGATACGCAGTATTTT
cdr3_aa: CASSQDLFTDTQYF

d_call: NA
clone_size: many
v_call: TRBV15
j_call: TRBJ2-1
cdr3_nt: TGTGCCACCAGCAGAGATCCGGGCGCCTACAATGAGCAGTTCTTC
cdr3_aa: CATSRDPGAYNEQFF

d_call: TRBD2
clone_size: few
v_call: TRBV7-2
j_call: TRBJ2-3
cdr3_nt: TGTGCCAGCAGCATCAGGCGCGGGAGGGCCACAGATACGCAGTATTTT
cdr3_aa: CASSIRRGRATDTQYF

d_call: NA
clone_size: NA
v_call: TRBV7-8
j_call: TRBJ1-3
cdr3_nt: TGTGCCAGCAGCTTCTCCAGGGGTGACACCATATATTTT
cdr3_aa: CASSFSRGDTIYF

d_call: NA
clone_size: NA
v_call: TRBV20-1
j_call: TRBJ2-7
cdr3_nt: TGCAGTGCCGTCGACAGCTACGAGCAGTACTTC
cdr3_aa: CSAVDSYEQYF

d_call: NA
clone_size: many
v_call: TRBV7-9
j_call: TRBJ1-1
cdr3_nt: TGTGCCAGCAGCTTTATCGGACAACTGAACACTGAAGCTTTCTTT
cdr3_aa: CASSFIGQLNTEAFF

d_call: NA
clone_size: many
v_call: TRBV15
j_call: TRBJ2-3
cdr3_nt: TGTGCCACCAGCAGAGATGGGGGAGTCGGCACAGATACGCAGTATTTT
cdr3_aa: CATSRDGGVGTDTQYF

d_call: NA
clone_size: many
v_call: TRBV6-5
j_call: TRBJ2-1
cdr3_nt: TGTGCCAGCAGTACCCGGACAGAGAATGAGCAGTTCTTC
cdr3_aa: CASSTRTENEQFF

d_call: NA
clone_size: many
v_call: TRBV4-1
j_call: TRBJ2-1
cdr3_nt: TGCGCCAGCAGCCAAGATTTTTTGGGGGGCTACAATGAGCAGTTCTTC
cdr3_aa: CASSQDFLGGYNEQFF

d_call: TRBD2
clone_size: once
v_call: TRBV7-7
j_call: TRBJ2-5
cdr3_nt: TGTGCTAGCAGCTGGGCGGGGGAGGAGACCCAGTACTTC
cdr3_aa: CASSWAGEETQYF

d_call: NA
clone_size: many
v_call: TRBV5-5
j_call: TRBJ1-4
cdr3_nt: TGTGCCAGCAGGATGTGGGGAGGTGGTGAAAAACTGTTTTTT
cdr3_aa: CASRMWGGGEKLFF

d_call: TRBD1
clone_size: few
v_call: TRBV10-3
j_call: TRBJ2-1
cdr3_nt: TGTGCCATCAGACCGGGACAGGGAACGAATGAGCAGTTCTTC
cdr3_aa: CAIRPGQGTNEQFF

d_call: TRBD2
clone_size: many
v_call: TRBV3-1
j_call: TRBJ2-1
cdr3_nt: TGTGCCACCAGCTCAAGCGGGGGGACCCTCTACAATGAGCAGTTCTTC
cdr3_aa: CATSSSGGTLYNEQFF

d_call: NA
clone_size: NA
v_call: TRBV7-2
j_call: TRBJ2-3
cdr3_nt: TGTGCCAGCAGCTTAGCGCCCGACCCTACAGATACGCAGTATTTT
cdr3_aa: CASSLAPDPTDTQYF

d_call: TRBD1
clone_size: many
v_call: TRBV24-1
j_call: TRBJ2-1
cdr3_nt: TGTGCCACCAGTGATAGACAGGGGGCGGGAAATGAGCAGTTCTTC
cdr3_aa: CATSDRQGAGNEQFF